Sequencing of this T cell receptor (beta chain) was carried out in a study of T cell changes during pregnancy in multiple sclerosis. Per germline, CDR1 ENHRY and CDR2 SYGVKD. This CDR3 region has 14 residues. The V end was cut by 8 bases, the J end by 0 bases, with 8 bases between. Produced via immunoSEQ multiplex PCR; TCRdb's table is partial and in-frame only. The top ten clones hold 0.45% to 0.65% of a sample with 35,000 to 45,000 clones, over 85% of them seen once. The V call is TRBV10-3, the J call TRBJ2-6; D is ambiguous. This sequence originates from a female donor with multiple sclerosis, enrolled in a pregnancy study. Sequenced here: CD4+ T cells from peripheral blood mononuclear cells, sampled before pregnancy. The CDR3 coding sequence is TGTGCCATCGGGCAGTACTCTGGGGCCAACGTCCTGACTTTC. Translating gives CAIGQYSGANVLTF.